This T cell receptor beta chain was sequenced in a study of monozygotic twins with cystic fibrosis. Study-wide background: Roughly 2.8 micrograms of fragmented DNA underwent around 14 PCR cycles for library preparation. Study-wide results and limits: Median Simpson clonality of approximately 0.009 suggested naive T cells predominated. Monozygotic CF twins shared more identical nucleotide clonotypes than unrelated patients.

The assay was immunoSEQ multiplex PCR, and TCRdb's table has in-frame clones only and misses some. Among 11,000 to 15,000 clones listed, 70% to 90% were seen once. As for this clone: Antigen unknown.

The receptor was derived from a boy between 10 and 17 years old with cystic fibrosis. Material for sequencing was blood.

The CDR3 nucleotides are TGTGCCAGCAAGGGTTTGGGCACTGAAGCTTTCTTT. Translating gives CASKGLGTEAFF. The V gene is TRBV28, the J gene TRBJ1-1; D is unclear. The length of the CDR3 is 12 residues. Trimming removed 7 bases at V and 4 bases at J, with 10 bases between. CDR1 and CDR2 (germline): MDHEN, SYDVKM.